These T cell receptor beta chains were read from a single sample in a study of shared clonotypes between healthy human individuals. Generated by immunoSEQ multiplex PCR, the TCRdb table keeps only in-frame clones and is missing some. The sample yields 2 million to 2.5 million clones, more than 90% seen once. The sequenced sample consisted of naive CD4+ T cells sorted from blood. The receptors were gathered from a man younger than 35 in good health. Both conserved end residues are part of each CDR3. Fields, in order: J gene, V gene, D gene, CDR3 protein, CDR3 DNA. A D gene is named only where the DNA matches it firmly.

j_call: TRBJ1-5
v_call: TRBV6-1
d_call: -
cdr3_aa: CASRREGFSNQPQHF
cdr3_nt: TGTGCCAGCAGGCGAGAAGGTTTTAGCAATCAGCCCCAGCATTTT

j_call: TRBJ2-5
v_call: TRBV11-2
d_call: -
cdr3_aa: CASSLEWGAVTGLQETQYF
cdr3_nt: TGTGCCAGCAGCTTAGAATGGGGGGCAGTGACAGGGCTTCAAGAGACCCAGTACTTC

j_call: TRBJ1-4
v_call: TRBV7-9
d_call: -
cdr3_aa: CASSLVGRRGDEKLFF
cdr3_nt: TGTGCCAGCAGCTTAGTAGGGCGCAGGGGTGATGAAAAACTGTTTTTT

j_call: TRBJ2-2
v_call: TRBV7-5
d_call: -
cdr3_aa: CARSPKGALDTGELFF
cdr3_nt: TGTGCCAGAAGCCCAAAGGGGGCCTTGGACACCGGGGAGCTGTTTTTT

j_call: TRBJ1-6
v_call: TRBV9
d_call: TRBD1
cdr3_aa: CASSDGTGGNSPLHF
cdr3_nt: TGTGCCAGCAGCGACGGGACAGGGGGGAATTCACCCCTCCACTTT

j_call: TRBJ1-3
v_call: TRBV12-5
d_call: -
cdr3_aa: CASGLDQDSGNTIYF
cdr3_nt: TGTGCTAGTGGTTTGGATCAGGACTCTGGAAACACCATATATTTT

j_call: TRBJ2-6
v_call: TRBV6-1
d_call: -
cdr3_aa: CASSAAGSGANVLTF
cdr3_nt: TGTGCCAGCAGTGCCGCGGGATCGGGGGCCAACGTCCTGACTTTC

j_call: TRBJ2-3
v_call: TRBV6-6
d_call: -
cdr3_aa: CASSYGSSTDTQYF
cdr3_nt: TGTGCCAGCAGTTACGGCTCCAGCACAGATACGCAGTATTTT

j_call: TRBJ2-5
v_call: TRBV5-1
d_call: -
cdr3_aa: CASSLAGFQETQYF
cdr3_nt: TGCGCCAGCAGCTTGGCCGGTTTCCAAGAGACCCAGTACTTC

j_call: TRBJ2-2
v_call: TRBV10-2
d_call: -
cdr3_aa: CASSESGNTGELFF
cdr3_nt: TGCGCCAGCAGTGAGTCTGGGAACACCGGGGAGCTGTTTTTT